This T cell receptor (beta chain) was recovered during a study of memory CD4+ T cells and cytomegalovirus serostatus. Study at large: Donors were healthy Belgian adults, 10 or so CMV seropositive and some 24 seronegative. Broader study findings: The CMV-associated TCR signature appears largely within the CD4+ memory repertoire. Of 150 to 200 reported CMV TCRbeta sequences, roughly 67 were found in memory CD4+ repertoires.

Sequenced by immunoSEQ multiplex PCR; TCRdb stores in-frame clones only, minus some. The repertoire includes about 50,000 clones, about 80% of them detected once, and approximately 0.44% sits in the top ten. Of note for this clone: Its cognate antigen is unknown.

Single viable CD3+CD4+CD8-CD45RO+ cells were sorted as the memory CD4+ T cells. Germline values: CDR1 SGHKS, CDR2 YYEKEE (reference sequence). The CDR3 is made up of 13 amino acids. Trimming cost V 0 bases and J 5 bases, with 8 bases left between them. The clonotype comes from an adult in good health and CMV-seronegative. The rearrangement joins TRBV5-5 to TRBJ1-1; D gene ambiguous. Sequenced: memory CD4+ T cells from blood. CDR3 amino acids: CASSLGDRTEAFF. In DNA form, the CDR3 reads TGTGCCAGCAGCTTGGGTGACCGAACTGAAGCTTTCTTT. Looking up the rest from reference TRBV5-5 and TRBJ1-1 gives the full variable domain: DAGVTQSPTHLIKTRGQQVTLRCSPISGHKSVSWYQQVLGQGPQFIFQYYEKEERGRGNFPDRFSARQFPNYSSELNVNALLLGDSALYLCASSLGDRTEAFFGQGTRLTVV.